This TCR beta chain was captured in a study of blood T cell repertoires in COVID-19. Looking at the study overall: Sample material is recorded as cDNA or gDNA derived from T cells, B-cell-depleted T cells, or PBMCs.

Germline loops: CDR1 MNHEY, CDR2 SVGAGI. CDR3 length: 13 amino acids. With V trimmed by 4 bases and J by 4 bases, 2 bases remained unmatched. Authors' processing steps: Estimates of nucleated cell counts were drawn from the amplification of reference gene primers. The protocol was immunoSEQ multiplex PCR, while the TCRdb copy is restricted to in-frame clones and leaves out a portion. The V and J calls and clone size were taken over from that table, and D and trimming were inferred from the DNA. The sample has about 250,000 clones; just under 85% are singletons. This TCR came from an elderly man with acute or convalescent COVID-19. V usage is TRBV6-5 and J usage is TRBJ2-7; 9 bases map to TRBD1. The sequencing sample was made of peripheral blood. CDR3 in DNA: TGTGCCAGCAGTTGGGACAGGGAATACGAGCAGTACTTC. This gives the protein CASSWDREYEQYF.